This paragraph covers one T cell receptor (beta chain) sequence. Antigen unknown. This sample is part of a study of blood T cells in healthy people across ages. Turning to the study itself: About one barcoded beta molecule per two T cells came from capture by template switching. Findings and limits, study-wide: A strong correlation between TCR beta diversity and naive T cell percentage was seen.

Trimming took off 4 bases at V and 7 bases at J, with 13 bases between the two ends. CDR3 size: 13 residues. The germline V gene encodes CDR1 LNHDA and CDR2 SQIVND (reference sequence). Through a sample-barcoded 5' primer and a J-beta primer mix, a second PCR was run for roughly 6 to 11 cycles. One entry per CDR3 protein results from TCRdb running MiXCR on the 5' RACE reads. The sample contains about 1 million distinct CDR3 sequences, under 30% of which appear only once. This sample was also put to use in a study of T cells of mothers and their children. That study adds: The overlap seen between related mothers and children slightly exceeded that of unrelated pairs, though not significantly.

The sequence was collected from a girl aged 2-10 years in good health. The rearrangement joins TRBV19 to TRBJ2-5, with a possible D match to TRBD2 (5 bases). The sample comprised blood. CDR3 residues: CASSSTREGTQYF. DNA for the CDR3: TGTGCCAGTAGTAGCACGAGAGAGGGGACCCAGTACTTC.